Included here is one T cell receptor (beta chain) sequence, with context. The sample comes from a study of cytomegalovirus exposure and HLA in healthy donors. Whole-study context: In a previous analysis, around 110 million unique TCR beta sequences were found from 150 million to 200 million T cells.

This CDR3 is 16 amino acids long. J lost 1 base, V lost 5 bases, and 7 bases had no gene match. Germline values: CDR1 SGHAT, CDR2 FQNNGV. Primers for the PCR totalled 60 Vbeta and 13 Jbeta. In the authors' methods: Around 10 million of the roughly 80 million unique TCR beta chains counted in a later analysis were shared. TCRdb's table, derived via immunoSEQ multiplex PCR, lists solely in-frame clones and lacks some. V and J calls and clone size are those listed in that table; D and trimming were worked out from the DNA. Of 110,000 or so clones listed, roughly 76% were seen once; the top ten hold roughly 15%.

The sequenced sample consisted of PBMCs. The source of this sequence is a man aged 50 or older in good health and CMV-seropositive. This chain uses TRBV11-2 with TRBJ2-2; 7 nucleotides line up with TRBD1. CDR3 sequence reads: CASSTLQGVNTGELFF. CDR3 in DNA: TGTGCCAGCAGCACTCTTCAGGGGGTGAACACCGGGGAGCTGTTTTTT.